This entry describes one T cell receptor (beta chain). Its antigen is undetermined. This sample stems from a study of blood T cells in healthy people across ages. Ranging in age from roughly 6 to 95, the donors were healthy Caucasian individuals from Russia. Per-sample yields of isolated PBMCs were at least 6 million. Findings and limits, study-wide: Unknown CMV status may confound age-related changes in expanded clones.

CDR1 is MNHEY and CDR2 is SMNVEV in the germline V gene (reference sequence). This CDR3 has 16 residues. V lost 2 bases, J lost 3 bases, and 16 bases lay in between. The second PCR ran roughly 6 to 12 cycles with a sample-barcoded 5' primer and J-beta primers. With 12 random nucleotides, a template-switch adaptor tagged each individual cDNA molecule. TCRdb redid the calling of the 5' RACE reads with MiXCR, one entry per CDR3 protein. In the table there are approximately 1.5 million distinct CDR3 sequences, 30% to 40% of which are singletons. The sequence came from a woman in her thirties in good health. The V call is TRBV27, the J call TRBJ1-1; the D is unclear. The sample taken for sequencing was blood. The CDR3 protein is CASSLTSNPADTEAFF. In DNA form, the CDR3 reads TGTGCCAGCAGTTTAACGTCCAACCCTGCGGACACTGAAGCTTTCTTT.